This T cell receptor (beta chain) was found in a study of blood T cell repertoires in COVID-19. Germline trimming cut 3 bases from V and 7 bases from J; bases unmatched to any gene: 9. The CDR3 totals 15 residues. CDR1 and CDR2 (germline): SGDLS, YYNGEE. In the original workflow: It was from reference gene primer amplification that nucleated cell counts were estimated. Some clones are missing from TCRdb's copy, which holds only in-frame ones; the method was immunoSEQ multiplex PCR. V and J calls plus clone size are reproduced from that table; the DNA served to infer D and trimming. Of about 240,000 clones in the sample, about 86% were seen once.

Sequencing used peripheral blood. The TCR was taken from a man in his 60s with acute or convalescent COVID-19. J is TRBJ1-4 and V is TRBV9; 7 bases align to TRBD1. CDR3 region: CASSGGQARVEKLFF. The CDR3 DNA reads as TGTGCCAGCAGCGGAGGACAGGCGAGAGTTGAAAAACTGTTTTTT.